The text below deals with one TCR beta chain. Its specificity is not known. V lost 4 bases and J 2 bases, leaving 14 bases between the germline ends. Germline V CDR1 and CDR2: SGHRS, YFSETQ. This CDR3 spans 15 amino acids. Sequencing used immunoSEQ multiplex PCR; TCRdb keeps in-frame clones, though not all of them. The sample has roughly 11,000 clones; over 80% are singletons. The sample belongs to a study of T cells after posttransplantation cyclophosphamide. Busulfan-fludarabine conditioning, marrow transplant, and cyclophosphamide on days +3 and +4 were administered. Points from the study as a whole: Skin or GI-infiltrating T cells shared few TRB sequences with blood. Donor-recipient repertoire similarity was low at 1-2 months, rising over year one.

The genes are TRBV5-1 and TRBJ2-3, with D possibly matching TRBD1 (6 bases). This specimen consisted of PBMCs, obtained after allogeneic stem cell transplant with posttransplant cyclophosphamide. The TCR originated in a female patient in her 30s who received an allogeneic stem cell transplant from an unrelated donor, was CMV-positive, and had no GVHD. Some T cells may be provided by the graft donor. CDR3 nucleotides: TGCGCCAGCAGCCTCTGGACAGTGATCACAGATACGCAGTATTTT. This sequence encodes CASSLWTVITDTQYF.